Listed below are T cell receptor beta chains from one sample, sequenced in a study of shared clonotypes between healthy human individuals. This table comes from immunoSEQ multiplex PCR, and its TCRdb copy is limited to in-frame clones, with some not included. The top ten clones hold about 1.8% of a sample with roughly 700,000 clones, approximately 79% of them seen once. Material: memory CD4+ T cells sorted from blood. These receptors all stem from a woman in her twenties or thirties in good health. CDR3s include the opening cysteine and the closing phenylalanine or tryptophan. D genes are given only for firm matches. The size entry is marked missing in some rows and otherwise reads once, few, many or a size class.

many | TRBJ1-1 | - | TRBV7-9 | TGTGCCAGCAGCCCCCGTAGGGGAGGTGGCACTGAAGCTTTCTTT | CASSPRRGGGTEAFF
- | TRBJ2-2 | TRBD2 | TRBV30 | TGTGCCGGAGGGCGGGAGGGCGGCACCGGGGAGCTGTTTTTT | CAGGREGGTGELFF
- | TRBJ2-2 | TRBD2 | TRBV25-1 | TGTGCCAGCAGTCCACCCGGGACTAGCAACACCGGGGAGCTGTTTTTT | CASSPPGTSNTGELFF
- | TRBJ1-2 | - | TRBV7-9 | TGTGCCAGCAGCTCGGGGAGCGGTTCCTATGGCTACACCTTC | CASSSGSGSYGYTF
- | TRBJ2-7 | - | TRBV11-2 | TGTGCCAGCAGCTTAGATCCGTCAGGCTACGAGCAGTACTTC | CASSLDPSGYEQYF
- | TRBJ2-5 | - | TRBV29-1 | TGCAGCGTTGTAAGGGTCCTGGAGACCCAGTACTTC | CSVVRVLETQYF
- | TRBJ1-2 | TRBD1 | TRBV11-2 | TGTGCCAGCAGCTTAGATCCCGGACAGGGAGGAGGCTACACCTTC | CASSLDPGQGGGYTF
- | TRBJ1-2 | TRBD1 | TRBV10-3 | TGTGCCATCAACCCGAGACAGGGGGCAAACTATGGCTACACCTTC | CAINPRQGANYGYTF
- | TRBJ2-2 | - | TRBV11-3 | TGTGCCAGCAGCTTCGGGGGCACGAACGGGGAGCTGTTTTTT | CASSFGGTNGELFF
once | TRBJ2-1 | TRBD1 | TRBV11-2 | TGTGCCAGCACGTCGGGACAGGGCTACAATGAGCAGTTCTTC | CASTSGQGYNEQFF
- | TRBJ2-7 | TRBD1 | TRBV27 | TGTGCCAGCAGTTTCCTAGGACAGGGGGGCCTCGCCGAGCAGTACTTC | CASSFLGQGGLAEQYF
- | TRBJ2-7 | - | TRBV27 | TGTGCCAGCTCTAATCTCTACAGGGGAGGCGAGCAGTACTTC | CASSNLYRGGEQYF
- | TRBJ2-7 | TRBD1 | TRBV19 | TGTGCCAGTAGTAGACAGGGGGCCTACGAGCAGTACTTC | CASSRQGAYEQYF
- | TRBJ2-7 | - | TRBV5-1 | TGCGCCAGCAGCTATGGCAGGGAGGCCGAGCAGTACTTC | CASSYGREAEQYF
few | TRBJ2-3 | - | TRBV28 | TGTGCCAGCAGTTTGGTGGCCCACACAGATACGCAGTATTTT | CASSLVAHTDTQYF
- | TRBJ1-1 | - | TRBV6-5 | TGTGCCAGCAGTTACTCGCTGGGTTGGACTGAAGCTTTCTTT | CASSYSLGWTEAFF
- | TRBJ2-6 | - | TRBV28 | TGTGCCAGCAGCCGATCCTCTGGGGCCAACGTCCTGACTTTC | CASSRSSGANVLTF
- | TRBJ2-7 | - | TRBV7-9 | TGTGCCAGCAGCTTAGAACCAGGCCTCTCCTACGAGCAGTACTTC | CASSLEPGLSYEQYF
- | TRBJ2-1 | - | TRBV2 | TGTGCCACCCGTGGGGCGGAAGTATACAATGAGCAGTTCTTC | CATRGAEVYNEQFF
few | TRBJ1-5 | TRBD1 | TRBV7-2 | TGTGCCAGCAGCTTAGCCCTGGACAGGGGCAATCAGCCCCAGCATTTT | CASSLALDRGNQPQHF
- | TRBJ1-2 | TRBD1 | TRBV9 | TGTGCCAGCAGCGTAGTTGACAGGGCAGGTGGCTACACCTTC | CASSVVDRAGGYTF
- | TRBJ2-5 | - | TRBV28 | TGTGCCAGCAGTTCCCAAGGACTGCAAGAGACCCAGTACTTC | CASSSQGLQETQYF
- | TRBJ2-7 | TRBD1 | TRBV11-2 | TGTGCCAGCAGACTGAATTCGGGACAGACCTACGAGCAGTACTTC | CASRLNSGQTYEQYF
- | TRBJ1-1 | - | TRBV5-5 | TGTGCCAGCAGCTTCACATCTTCCACTGAAGCTTTCTTT | CASSFTSSTEAFF
once | TRBJ2-1 | TRBD1 | TRBV29-1 | TGCAGCGTTGTGGGACAGGGGGCTAATGAGCAGTTCTTC | CSVVGQGANEQFF
once | TRBJ1-2 | - | TRBV15 | TGTGCCACCAGCAGAGATATGCTAAACAACTATGGCTACACCTTC | CATSRDMLNNYGYTF
- | TRBJ2-3 | - | TRBV30 | TGTGCCTGGATAGTGGATGGGACAGATACGCAGTATTTT | CAWIVDGTDTQYF
- | TRBJ2-3 | TRBD1 | TRBV5-1 | TGCGCCAGTGTACAGGGGGCTACCACAGATACGCAGTATTTT | CASVQGATTDTQYF
- | TRBJ2-3 | TRBD2 | TRBV7-3 | TGTGCCAGCAGCCCGTCCTTTGGGACTAGCGGGAGGGTAGGTGGAGATACGCAGTATTTT | CASSPSFGTSGRVGGDTQYF
few | TRBJ2-7 | TRBD1 | TRBV5-1 | TGCGCCAGCAGCTTGGCCCCTGGACAGGGGGAGTACGAGCAGTACTTC | CASSLAPGQGEYEQYF
- | TRBJ2-2 | TRBD2 | TRBV15 | TGTGCCACCAGCAGAGATAGCGGGCCCGGGGAGCTGTTTTTT | CATSRDSGPGELFF
- | TRBJ2-3 | TRBD1 | TRBV19 | TGTGCCAGTAGTATGAGAACAGGGGTCAACACAGATACGCAGTATTTT | CASSMRTGVNTDTQYF
- | TRBJ2-7 | - | TRBV4-1 | TGCGCCAGCAGCCAAGACCCCGCAGGGCCCTACGAGCAGTACTTC | CASSQDPAGPYEQYF
- | TRBJ2-7 | TRBD2 | TRBV9 | TGTGCCAGCAGCCCCGGGCTAGCGGGAGTCTACGAGCAGTACTTC | CASSPGLAGVYEQYF
- | TRBJ1-1 | TRBD1 | TRBV7-8 | TGTGCCAGCAGCCAGGACAGGGGGAACACTGAAGCTTTCTTT | CASSQDRGNTEAFF
- | TRBJ1-2 | - | TRBV6-5 | TGTGCCAGCAGTTACGATGGGGGTTATGGCTACACCTTC | CASSYDGGYGYTF
- | TRBJ1-2 | - | TRBV28 | TGTGCCAGCAGATCCACCGGGACAAGGGGCTACACCTTC | CASRSTGTRGYTF
- | TRBJ1-5 | - | TRBV28 | TGTGCCAGCAGCTCCCAAAATCAGCCCCAGCATTTT | CASSSQNQPQHF
- | TRBJ2-5 | - | TRBV2 | TGTGTCAGCAGTCCGGACTACACAGGGGTGACCCAGTACTTC | CVSSPDYTGVTQYF
- | TRBJ2-7 | - | TRBV6-1 | TGTGCCAGCATGTTCGGTCTCGGCGAGCAGTACTTC | CASMFGLGEQYF
- | TRBJ2-1 | - | TRBV10-3 | TGTGCCATCAGTTCCCAAGGGGGTTCCAGCTCCTACAATGAGCAGTTCTTC | CAISSQGGSSSYNEQFF
- | TRBJ1-3 | - | TRBV18 | TGTGCCAGCTCACCACCGGGCGATGCTGGAAACACCATATATTTT | CASSPPGDAGNTIYF
- | TRBJ1-1 | - | TRBV18 | TGTGCCAGCTCACCTACCTTAGGGGAGGAGACTGAAGCTTTCTTT | CASSPTLGEETEAFF
- | TRBJ1-1 | TRBD1 | TRBV6-5 | TGTGCCAGCAGTCTCGGACAGGGCCCGAACACTGAAGCTTTCTTT | CASSLGQGPNTEAFF
- | TRBJ2-1 | TRBD2 | TRBV7-3 | TGTGCCAGCAGCGCCGGGACTAGCGGGAGGGCCTGGGGGAATGAGCAGTTCTTC | CASSAGTSGRAWGNEQFF
few | TRBJ2-5 | - | TRBV6-6 | TGTGCCAGCAGAGTTCCGTCGGAAGAGACCCAGTACTTC | CASRVPSEETQYF
- | TRBJ2-3 | - | TRBV18 | TGTGCCAGCTCCGGGACTCTACTGTCTAGCACAGATACGCAGTATTTT | CASSGTLLSSTDTQYF
few | TRBJ1-5 | - | TRBV6-5 | TGTGCCAGCAGTCGACAGGGCAATCAGCCCCAGCATTTT | CASSRQGNQPQHF
- | TRBJ2-2 | - | TRBV25-1 | TGTGCCAGCAGTGAGATCGGGGGATCCGGGGAGCTGTTTTTT | CASSEIGGSGELFF
- | TRBJ2-7 | TRBD2 | TRBV27 | TGTGCCAGCAGTTATTTAGCGGGAATATCTGGCGAGCAGTACTTC | CASSYLAGISGEQYF
- | TRBJ1-3 | - | TRBV6-5 | TGTGCCAGCAAAACAGGTTTCTCTGGAAACACCATATATTTT | CASKTGFSGNTIYF
- | TRBJ1-2 | - | TRBV27 | TGTGCCAGCAGCACGGGGGGCAGTAACTATGGCTACACCTTC | CASSTGGSNYGYTF
- | TRBJ2-7 | TRBD2 | TRBV9 | TGTGCCAGCAGCGTATCGTCTAGCGGCATCTACGAGCAGTACTTC | CASSVSSSGIYEQYF
- | TRBJ1-1 | - | TRBV30 | TGTGCCTGGAGTGACCAACAGTTGTTGAACACTGAAGCTTTCTTT | CAWSDQQLLNTEAFF
- | TRBJ2-7 | - | TRBV6-6 | TGTGCCAGCAGTACCCCCCGGGGCCGCATCTACGAGCAGTACTTC | CASSTPRGRIYEQYF
- | TRBJ1-3 | - | TRBV28 | TGTGCCAGCAGTTTTCCAGGGTCTTCTGGAAACACCATATATTTT | CASSFPGSSGNTIYF